These 31 T cell receptor beta chains were all obtained from the same sample, sequenced in a study of beta chain features in type 1 diabetes. The whole isolated RNA underwent reverse transcription, so sequencing captured expressed TCRB transcripts. Sequencing used immunoSEQ multiplex PCR; TCRdb keeps in-frame clones, though not all of them. The sample holds roughly 120,000 clones, around 40% seen once. Sequencing was done on a sample of stem cell memory CD4+ T cells from blood. These receptors were obtained from a woman younger than 35 in good health.

This clone was seen more than once but under ten times. The rearrangement uses TRBV18 and TRBJ2-7; D is ambiguous. The V and J ends lost 3 bases and 3 bases respectively, with 12 bases between them. Germline lookup yields CDR1 KGHSH and CDR2 LQKENI. The CDR3 length is 14 residues. CDR3 residues: CASSPTGWVYEQYF. CDR3 DNA sequence: TGTGCCAGCTCACCTACCGGGTGGGTCTACGAGCAGTACTTC.

The table lists this clone with a few counts. The chain is built from TRBV6-5 and TRBJ1-1; TRBD1 might be the D (6 bases). There are 13 residues in the CDR3. Germline CDR1 is MNHEY and CDR2 is SVGAGI. Trimming stripped 2 bases from V and 5 bases from J, with 9 bases between. The CDR3 DNA follows: TGTGCCAGCAGTTACCAGGGGTGGACTGAAGCTTTCTTT. The encoded protein is CASSYQGWTEAFF.

The V and J genes are TRBV5-1 and TRBJ2-3; TRBD2 is a possible D gene (6 bases). Germline CDR1 reads SGHRS; CDR2 reads YFSETQ. The CDR3 contains 14 residues. Trimming took off 4 bases at V and 4 bases at J, with 13 bases between the two ends. Written as DNA, the CDR3 is TGCGCCAGCAGCGGGAGGACTGCGGCAGATACGCAGTATTTT. Amino acids: CASSGRTAADTQYF.

The V and J genes are TRBV4-1 and TRBJ2-3; 7 positions match TRBD2. Germline V gene data show CDR1 as MGHRA and CDR2 as YSYEKL. Trimming took 0 bases from V and 2 from J; bases not matched to a gene: 11. The CDR3 spans 18 residues. The CDR3 sequence: CASSQERFLADNTDTQYF. The DNA for the CDR3 is TGCGCCAGCAGCCAAGAAAGGTTTCTAGCGGATAACACAGATACGCAGTATTTT.

The V and J genes are TRBV11-2 and TRBJ2-5; 8 positions match TRBD1. The germline V gene has CDR1 SGHAT and CDR2 FQNNGV. CDR3 length equals 15 residues. The junction had 11 bases not matched to a gene; V was cut back by 4 bases and J by 7 bases. The CDR3 is CASSSDRGARGTQYF. CDR3 sequence (DNA): TGTGCCAGCAGCTCCGACAGGGGAGCAAGAGGGACCCAGTACTTC.

V usage is TRBV27 and J usage is TRBJ2-7; tentatively, D is TRBD1 (6 bases). The germline V gene encodes CDR1 MNHEY and CDR2 SMNVEV (reference sequence). This CDR3 region has 17 residues. Trimming pared 5 bases from V and 0 bases from J, leaving 20 bases between. In DNA form, the CDR3 reads TGTGCCAGCAGTGGGTTGGGGGACACCTATAACTCCTACGAGCAGTACTTC. This codes for CASSGLGDTYNSYEQYF.

The table lists this clone with a few counts. V is TRBV7-9 and J is TRBJ2-7, with D possibly being TRBD1 (5 bases). The CDR3 runs 15 residues. V gave up 5 bases and J gave up 0 bases, with 14 bases separating them. Germline V gene sequence: CDR1 SEHNR, CDR2 FQNEAQ (reference sequence). The CDR3 bases are TGTGCCAGCAGCAATCCAGGGAAGACCTCCTACGAGCAGTACTTC. Protein: CASSNPGKTSYEQYF.

Only a few counts were recorded for this clone. The chain employs TRBV18 and TRBJ2-5; 11 nucleotides match TRBD2. Per the germline V gene, CDR1 is KGHSH and CDR2 is LQKENI. With 6 bases clipped from V and 3 bases from J, the junction kept 3 bases outside the gene matches. The CDR3 spans 14 residues. The DNA of the CDR3 is TGTGCCAGCTCGGCGGGACTAGCGGAAGAGACCCAGTACTTC. It specifies CASSAGLAEETQYF.

V gene TRBV25-1 combines with J gene TRBJ2-1, with D perhaps TRBD1 (6 bases). The length of the CDR3 is 13 residues. Between the trimmed V and J ends, which lost 6 bases and 2 bases, there was a span of 8 bases. CDR1 is MGHDK and CDR2 is SYGVNS in the germline V gene. DNA of the CDR3: TGTGCCAGCAGGTGGACAGCCTACAATGAGCAGTTCTTC. As protein: CASRWTAYNEQFF. The whole variable domain, remainder taken from reference TRBV25-1 and TRBJ2-1, is EADIYQTPRYLVIGTGKKITLECSQTMGHDKMYWYQQDPGMELHLIHYSYGVNSTEKGDLSSESTVSRIRTEHFPLTLESARPSHTSQYLCASRWTAYNEQFFGPGTRLTVL.

The chain links TRBV18 to TRBJ2-1; 9 positions match TRBD2. The CDR3 length is 14 residues. The V gene's germline CDR1 is KGHSH and CDR2 LQKENI. V lost 6 bases, J lost 7 bases, and 7 bases stayed unmatched. CDR3 sequence (DNA): TGTGCCAGCTCCAAGCGGGAGGCCGGGAATGAGCAGTTCTTC. Its protein product is CASSKREAGNEQFF.

The DNA for the CDR3 is TGTGCCAGCAGTTACCCGAGCGGGAGCAATGAGCAGTTCTTC. It is translated as CASSYPSGSNEQFF. V usage is TRBV6-5 and J usage is TRBJ2-1, with 8 bases matching TRBD2. With 2 bases clipped from V and 6 bases from J, the junction kept 3 bases outside the gene matches. The CDR3 has 14 residues. Germline CDR1 and CDR2: MNHEY and SVGAGI.

In this sample, this clone turned up once. V gene TRBV27 combines with J gene TRBJ2-2, with unresolved D. The ends were cut back, 4 bases at V and 1 base at J, with 4 bases in the middle. The V gene's germline CDR1 is MNHEY and CDR2 SMNVEV (reference sequence). The CDR3 runs 13 residues. CDR3 nucleotide sequence: TGTGCCAGCAGTTATCAGAACACCGGGGAGCTGTTTTTT. It is translated as CASSYQNTGELFF.

The gene calls are TRBV5-4 and TRBJ2-7; 11 positions agree with TRBD2. V shed 0 bases and J 2 bases; nucleotides not matched to a gene: 4. CDR1 is SGHNT and CDR2 is YYREEE in the germline V gene (reference sequence). This CDR3 is built from 16 residues. CDR3 protein: CASSLAPSGRTYEQYF. As DNA, the CDR3 is TGTGCCAGCAGCTTGGCCCCTAGCGGGAGGACCTACGAGCAGTACTTC.

The V call is TRBV11-2, the J call TRBJ2-5; 7 nucleotides align to TRBD1. Trimming took 2 bases from V and 5 from J; bases not matched to a gene: 14. This CDR3 spans 17 amino acids. Germline V gene data show CDR1 as SGHAT and CDR2 as FQNNGV. CDR3 loop: CASSLIPPGRGSETQYF. CDR3 coding DNA: TGTGCCAGCAGCTTAATTCCCCCGGGCAGGGGGTCCGAGACCCAGTACTTC.

V usage is TRBV15 and J usage is TRBJ1-2; the D is unclear. V lost 3 bases and J 7 bases, leaving 12 bases between the germline ends. CDR1 is LNHNV, CDR2 YYDKDF, per germline (reference sequence). The CDR3 is 13 amino acids. The CDR3 nucleotides are TGTGCCACCAGCAGGACACATTTTCCTGGCTACACCTTC. This sequence encodes CATSRTHFPGYTF.

The chain couples TRBV19 to TRBJ1-2, with TRBD1 as a possible D gene (5 bases). The germline V gene encodes CDR1 LNHDA and CDR2 SQIVND (reference sequence). CDR3 size: 12 residues. V was cut by 5 bases and J by 8 bases, with 12 bases left in between. The CDR3 DNA sequence: TGTGCCAGTAGTGGACATCCAAGGGGCTACACCTTC. This sequence encodes CASSGHPRGYTF. The full variable domain, completed using reference TRBV19 and TRBJ1-2, is DGGITQSPKYLFRKEGQNVTLSCEQNLNHDAMYWYRQDPGQGLRLIYYSQIVNDFQKGDIAEGYSVSREKKESFPLTVTSAQKNPTAFYLCASSGHPRGYTFGSGTRLTVV.

This clone was observed a single time. The chain uses TRBV4-1 and TRBJ1-5; 8 bases are shared with TRBD1. The CDR3 is 15 residues long. J lost 4 bases, V lost 5 bases, and 7 bases had no gene match. Germline V lookup: CDR1 MGHRA, CDR2 YSYEKL. CDR3 loop: CASSDPRQGNQPQHF. The DNA for the CDR3 is TGCGCCAGCAGCGACCCAAGACAGGGGAATCAGCCCCAGCATTTT.

The V gene is TRBV7-2, the J gene TRBJ2-3; D gene uncertain. The V end was cut by 1 base, the J end by 5 bases, with 7 bases between. The CDR3 is 13 amino acids. Germline V gives CDR1 SGHTA, CDR2 FQGNSA. This CDR3 reads CASSLVYGDTQYF. The CDR3 DNA reads TGTGCCAGCAGCTTAGTCTACGGAGATACGCAGTATTTT.

To note about this clone: A read error may account for a junction end that differs from germline. V usage is TRBV7-3 and J usage is TRBJ2-2; D unresolved. Germline values: CDR1 SGHTA, CDR2 FQGTGA. The length of the CDR3 is 14 residues. The CDR3 here is CASSSLRNSGELFF. The CDR3 DNA is TGTGCCAGCAGCTCCCTCCGAAACAGCGGGGAGCTGTTTTTT.

This clone has just a few counts. The chain combines TRBV28 with TRBJ2-7, with a possible D match to TRBD1 (5 bases). The CDR3 is 14 amino acids. CDR1 and CDR2 from the germline V gene are MDHEN and SYDVKM. V was trimmed by 3 bases and J by 2 bases, leaving 11 bases between them. The CDR3 region is CASSLRPGTYEQYF. The CDR3 DNA reads as TGTGCCAGCAGTTTGCGCCCAGGGACCTACGAGCAGTACTTC.

A few counts support this clone. The V gene is TRBV6-6, the J gene TRBJ2-2; weak D call: TRBD1 (6 bases). Looked up from germline, CDR1 is MNHNY and CDR2 is SVGAGI (reference sequence). Trimming took off 5 bases at V and 6 bases at J, with 10 bases between the two ends. This CDR3 comprises 13 residues. In DNA, the CDR3 is TGTGCCAGCAGTAAAACAGGGCCCGGGGAGCTGTTTTTT. This sequence encodes CASSKTGPGELFF.

This clone was found many times. The rearrangement links TRBV29-1 to TRBJ1-1; D is perhaps TRBD1 (5 bases). V lost 7 bases and J 1 base, leaving 13 bases between the germline ends. CDR1 and CDR2 from the germline V gene are SQVTM and ANQGSEA. This CDR3 contains 13 residues. This CDR3 is CSADTRENTEAFF. CDR3 nucleotide sequence: TGCAGCGCCGATACCAGGGAGAACACTGAAGCTTTCTTT. Full variable domain (rest looked up from reference TRBV29-1 and TRBJ1-1): SAVISQKPSRDICQRGTSLTIQCQVDSQVTMMFWYRQQPGQSLTLIATANQGSEATYESGFVIDKFPISRPNLTFSTLTVSNMSPEDSSIYLCSADTRENTEAFFGQGTRLTVV.

This chain uses TRBV14 with TRBJ2-5; D uncertain. This CDR3 contains 14 residues. V lost 2 bases to trimming and J lost 4 bases, with 11 bases between them. Per germline, CDR1 SGHDN and CDR2 FVKESK. The CDR3 region is CASSQTPVRETQYF. In DNA, the CDR3 is TGTGCCAGCAGCCAAACCCCGGTCCGAGAGACCCAGTACTTC. Together with reference TRBV14 and TRBJ2-5, the CDR3 gives the full variable domain: EAGVTQFPSHSVIEKGQTVTLRCDPISGHDNLYWYRRVMGKEIKFLLHFVKESKQDESGMPNNRFLAERTGGTYSTLKVQPAELEDSGVYFCASSQTPVRETQYFGPGTRLLVL.

The chain couples TRBV7-3 to TRBJ2-6; D is possibly TRBD1 (5 bases). V gave up 5 bases and J gave up 1 base, with 12 bases separating them. Germline V CDR1 and CDR2: SGHTA, FQGTGA. The CDR3 spans 16 residues. The CDR3 DNA reads TGTGCCAGCAGCGCTCACAGGAGATCTGGGGCCAACGTCCTGACTTTC. The encoded protein is CASSAHRRSGANVLTF. Drawing the rest from reference TRBV7-3 and TRBJ2-6, the complete variable domain is GAGVSQTPSNKVTEKGKYVELRCDPISGHTALYWYRQSLGQGPEFLIYFQGTGAADDSGLPNDRFFAVRPEGSVSTLKIQRTERGDSAVYLCASSAHRRSGANVLTFGAGSRLTVL.

This clone was seen just once. The chain uses TRBV6-5 and TRBJ2-3; 12 bases agree with TRBD2. The junction had 4 bases not matched to a gene; V was cut back by 7 bases and J by 8 bases. Germline lookup yields CDR1 MNHEY and CDR2 SVGAGI. This CDR3 contains 13 residues. CDR3 bases: TGTGCCAGCATTTCACTAGCGGGGGGTACGCAGTATTTT. This gives the protein CASISLAGGTQYF.

The chain employs TRBV30 and TRBJ1-5; D is ambiguous. CDR3 length equals 18 residues. Per germline, CDR1 GTSNPN and CDR2 SVGIG (reference sequence). The V end lost 0 bases, the J end lost 0 bases, and 18 bases lay between the germline ends. The CDR3 loop is CAWSVRSVNPYSNQPQHF. In DNA form, the CDR3 reads TGTGCCTGGAGTGTACGGTCCGTGAACCCCTATAGCAATCAGCCCCAGCATTTT.

The V call is TRBV6-6, the J call TRBJ2-3, with 7 bases identical to TRBD1. Germline loops: CDR1 MNHNY, CDR2 SVGAGI (reference sequence). This CDR3 region has 14 residues. Germline trimming cut 6 bases from V and 1 base from J; bases unmatched to any gene: 4. The CDR3 region is CASRPGQGTDTQYF. The CDR3 DNA reads TGTGCCAGCAGGCCAGGACAGGGCACAGATACGCAGTATTTT.

This clone occurred once. This chain uses TRBV19 with TRBJ2-2; D uncertain. Germline assignment: CDR1 LNHDA and CDR2 SQIVND (reference sequence). Trimming removed 3 bases at V and 0 bases at J, with 8 bases between. This CDR3 comprises 15 residues. The CDR3 sequence is CASSMTTPNTGELFF. Here the CDR3 DNA reads TGTGCCAGTAGTATGACGACACCGAACACCGGGGAGCTGTTTTTT. Looking up the rest from reference TRBV19 and TRBJ2-2 gives the full variable domain: DGGITQSPKYLFRKEGQNVTLSCEQNLNHDAMYWYRQDPGQGLRLIYYSQIVNDFQKGDIAEGYSVSREKKESFPLTVTSAQKNPTAFYLCASSMTTPNTGELFFGEGSRLTVL.

This clone was recorded once. The V gene is TRBV9, the J gene TRBJ2-3; D is possibly TRBD2 (6 bases). With 4 bases removed from V and 2 bases from J, the gap between germline ends came to 14 bases. The CDR3 spans 15 residues. Germline V gene sequence: CDR1 SGDLS, CDR2 YYNGEE. The CDR3, as DNA: TGTGCCAGCAGCCTAACTCGCGGGAACACAGATACGCAGTATTTT. Residues: CASSLTRGNTDTQYF.

J is TRBJ1-1 and V is TRBV5-4; D ambiguous. The CDR3 consists of 14 residues. V lost 4 bases and J lost 2, with 12 bases in between. Per the germline V gene, CDR1 is SGHNT and CDR2 is YYREEE (reference sequence). The CDR3 sequence: CASSVSTANTEAFF. The CDR3 coding sequence is TGTGCCAGCAGCGTATCTACAGCCAACACTGAAGCTTTCTTT.

This chain joins TRBV5-5 and TRBJ2-1; 12 nucleotides agree with TRBD2. CDR1 and CDR2 from the germline V gene are SGHKS and YYEKEE (reference sequence). This CDR3 is 15 amino acids long. V lost 6 bases to trimming and J lost 4 bases; unmatched junction nucleotides: 5. The CDR3 protein is CASTDGLAGYNEQFF. Here the CDR3 DNA reads TGTGCCAGCACCGATGGACTAGCGGGGTACAATGAGCAGTTCTTC.